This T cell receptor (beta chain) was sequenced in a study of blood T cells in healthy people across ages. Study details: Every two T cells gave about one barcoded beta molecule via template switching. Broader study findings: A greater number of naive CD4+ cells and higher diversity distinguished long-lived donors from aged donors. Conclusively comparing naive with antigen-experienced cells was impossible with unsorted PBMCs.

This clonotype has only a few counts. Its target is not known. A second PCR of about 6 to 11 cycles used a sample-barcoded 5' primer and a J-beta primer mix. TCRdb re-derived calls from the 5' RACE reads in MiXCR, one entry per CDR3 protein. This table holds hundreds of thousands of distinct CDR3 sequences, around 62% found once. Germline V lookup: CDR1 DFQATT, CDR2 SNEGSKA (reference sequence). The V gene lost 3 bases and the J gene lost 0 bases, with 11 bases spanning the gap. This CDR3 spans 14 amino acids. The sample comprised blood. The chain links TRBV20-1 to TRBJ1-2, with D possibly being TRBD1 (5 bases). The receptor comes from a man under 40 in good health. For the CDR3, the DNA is TGCAGTGCTAGCCCCCCAGGGACTAACTATGGCTACACCTTC. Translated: CSASPPGTNYGYTF.